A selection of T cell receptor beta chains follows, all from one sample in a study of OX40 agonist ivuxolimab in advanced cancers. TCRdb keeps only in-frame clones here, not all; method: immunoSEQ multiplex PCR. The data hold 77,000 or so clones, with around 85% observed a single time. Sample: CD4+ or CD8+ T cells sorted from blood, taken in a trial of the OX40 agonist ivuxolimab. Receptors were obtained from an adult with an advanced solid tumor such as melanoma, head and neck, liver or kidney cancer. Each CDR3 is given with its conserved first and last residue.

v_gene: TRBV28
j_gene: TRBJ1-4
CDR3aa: CASSSQSGGGEKLFF

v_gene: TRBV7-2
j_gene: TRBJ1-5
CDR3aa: CASSLDRGGRQPQHF

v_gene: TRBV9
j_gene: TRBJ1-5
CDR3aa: CASSVSWGERPQHF

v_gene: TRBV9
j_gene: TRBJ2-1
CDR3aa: CASSVGLLSNEQFF

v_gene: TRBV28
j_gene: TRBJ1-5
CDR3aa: CASSPSGVQYSNQPQHF

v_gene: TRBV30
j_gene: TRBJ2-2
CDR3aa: CAWRSGQDLSNTGELFF

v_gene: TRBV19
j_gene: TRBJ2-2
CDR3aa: CASSIAVTTTGELFF

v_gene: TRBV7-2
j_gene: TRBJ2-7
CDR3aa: CASSLIAGGGSEQYF

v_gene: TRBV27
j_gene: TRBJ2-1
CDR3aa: CASSFGGPYNEQFF

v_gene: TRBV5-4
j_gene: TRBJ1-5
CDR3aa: CASSLGGSNQPQHF

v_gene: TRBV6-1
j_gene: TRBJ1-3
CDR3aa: CASRWDRGLVNTIYF

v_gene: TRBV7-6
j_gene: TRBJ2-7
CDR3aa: CASSLGGGSGVSYEQYF

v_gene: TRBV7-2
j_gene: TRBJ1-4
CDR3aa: CASSPEGTGTGDEKLFF

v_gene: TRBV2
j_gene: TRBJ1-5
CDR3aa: CASSEEEPGFNQPQHF

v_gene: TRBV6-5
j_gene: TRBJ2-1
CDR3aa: CASSYIGTSWNEQFF

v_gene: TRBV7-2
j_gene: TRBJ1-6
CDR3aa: CASSFAGSSPLHF

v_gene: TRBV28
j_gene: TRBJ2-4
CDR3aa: CASSLSRAKNIQYF

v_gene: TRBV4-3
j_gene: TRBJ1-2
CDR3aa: CASSQDKDRDYGYTF

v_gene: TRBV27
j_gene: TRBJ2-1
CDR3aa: CASRRESGTSGSLQVHEQFF

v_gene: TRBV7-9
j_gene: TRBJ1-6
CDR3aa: CASSLSTGTANSPLHF

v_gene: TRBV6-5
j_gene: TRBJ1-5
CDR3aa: CASSAGRDNQPQHF

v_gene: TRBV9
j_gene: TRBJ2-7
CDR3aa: CASSVGNGEQYF

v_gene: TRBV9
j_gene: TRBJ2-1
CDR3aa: CASSASGLPNNEQFF

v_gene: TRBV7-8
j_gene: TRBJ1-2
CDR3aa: CASSSSGQGRGYTF

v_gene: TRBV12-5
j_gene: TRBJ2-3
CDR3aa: CASGLVLDGRAGTDTQYF

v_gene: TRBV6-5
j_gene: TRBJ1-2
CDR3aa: CASSYLGQGLGYTF

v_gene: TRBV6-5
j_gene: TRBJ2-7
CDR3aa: CASRDGILREQYF

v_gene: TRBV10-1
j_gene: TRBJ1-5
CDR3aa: CASRQGPNQPQHF

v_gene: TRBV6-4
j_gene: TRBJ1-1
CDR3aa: CASSAGVGGEAFF

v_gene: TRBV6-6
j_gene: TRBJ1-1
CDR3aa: CASSYGGNTEAFF

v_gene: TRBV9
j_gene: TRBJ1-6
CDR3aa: CASSLNSYNSPLHF

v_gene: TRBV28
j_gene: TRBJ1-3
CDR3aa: CASSWGEVTGNTIYF

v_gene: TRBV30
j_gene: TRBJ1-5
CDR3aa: CAWSVAGGNQPQHF

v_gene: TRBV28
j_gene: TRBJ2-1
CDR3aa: CASSLYQGLRNEQFF

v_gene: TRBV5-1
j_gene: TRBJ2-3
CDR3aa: CASSLEGTDTQYF

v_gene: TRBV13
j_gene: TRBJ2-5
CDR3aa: CASSLIGGETQYF

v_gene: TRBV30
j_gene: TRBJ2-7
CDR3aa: CALDRHEQYF